Each of the 26 T cell receptor beta chains below was sequenced from the same sample in a study of T cell responses to AZD1222 COVID-19 vaccine (TCRdb year 2021). Reading the label with the study, this specimen's time point is: about 28 days (+/-7) after the second vaccine dose. The method was the immunoSEQ multiplex PCR assay. As stored in TCRdb, this immuneACCESS dataset retains in-frame rearrangements with V and J assigned. A fraction of the clones does not appear; measured against another copy, unresolved V genes explain less than half of the discrepancy, and the remainder lacks a known reason. This sample is represented by 150,000 to 200,000 clones; around 90% of them were singletons. The ten largest make up 1% to 1.5% of the sample. The sequencing here drew on peripheral blood, taken 28 days after the second AZD1222 dose. All receptors come from an adult who received the AZD1222 COVID-19 vaccine.

The rearrangement links TRBV5-4 to TRBJ2-1, with a possible D match to TRBD2 (7 bases). Germline V gene sequence: CDR1 SGHNT, CDR2 YYREEE (reference sequence). V lost 0 bases and J 9 bases, leaving 10 bases between the germline ends. The CDR3 spans 13 residues. CDR3 DNA: TGTGCCAGCAGCTTGGAAGGGGGGGGTGAGCAGTTCTTC. Amino acids: CASSLEGGGEQFF.

V and J are TRBV20-1 and TRBJ1-1; D might be TRBD1 (5 bases). The length of the CDR3 is 10 residues. The germline CDR1 and CDR2 sequences are DFQATT and SNEGSKA (reference sequence). Trimming removed 1 base at V and 10 bases at J, with 7 bases between. CDR3 residues: CSARGDGAFF. The CDR3 nucleotides read TGCAGTGCTAGAGGGGACGGAGCTTTCTTT.

This clone was counted once. J is TRBJ1-2 and V is TRBV6-5, with D tentatively TRBD1 (6 bases). Trimming cost V 8 bases and J 4 bases, with 20 bases left between them. The CDR3 has 15 residues. Germline loops: CDR1 MNHEY, CDR2 SVGAGI. The CDR3 DNA reads as TGTGCCAGCGCTACCTCCTCGGGGGGCGTCTATGGCTACACCTTC. It encodes CASATSSGGVYGYTF.

The chain couples TRBV27 to TRBJ2-1; D is uncertain. The V end lost 1 base, the J end lost 4 bases, and 14 bases lay between the germline ends. The CDR3 has 16 residues. From germline, CDR1 is MNHEY and CDR2 SMNVEV (reference sequence). The CDR3 protein is CASSLWRPETYNEQFF. For the CDR3, the DNA is TGTGCCAGCAGTTTATGGCGGCCCGAGACGTACAATGAGCAGTTCTTC.

CDR3: CASKTDRAGNTIYF. As DNA, the CDR3 is TGTGCCAGCAAAACCGACAGGGCTGGAAACACCATATATTTT. The rearrangement uses TRBV6-5 and TRBJ1-3; TRBD1 matches 7 bases. Germline-derived CDR1 and CDR2 are MNHEY and SVGAGI. The CDR3 length is 14 residues. J gave up 2 bases and V 7 bases, and 5 bases lay outside the gene matches.

The J gene is TRBJ2-1, the V gene TRBV20-1; 13 nucleotides match TRBD2. The CDR3 has 15 amino acids. With V trimmed by 3 bases and J by 7 bases, 6 bases remained unmatched. CDR1 and CDR2 (germline): DFQATT, SNEGSKA (reference sequence). The CDR3 nucleotides are TGCAGTGCTAGTCTGACTAGCGGGAGGCCGAATGAGCAGTTCTTC. Protein product: CSASLTSGRPNEQFF.

The chain couples TRBV27 to TRBJ1-3; D might be TRBD1 (6 bases). CDR3 length: 16 residues. Germline CDR1 MNHEY, CDR2 SMNVEV (reference sequence). V lost 3 bases and J 0 bases, leaving 12 bases between the germline ends. The CDR3 nucleotides read TGTGCCAGCAGTTTGGACAGCCCCAGCTCTGGAAACACCATATATTTT. This encodes CASSLDSPSSGNTIYF.

V is TRBV5-6 and J is TRBJ1-1; D ambiguous. V was pared by 4 bases and J by 0 bases, with 10 bases between. This CDR3 spans 14 amino acids. The germline CDR1 and CDR2 sequences are SGHDT and YYEEEE. CDR3 residues: CASSVGSMNTEAFF. As DNA, the CDR3 is TGTGCCAGCAGCGTAGGGAGCATGAACACTGAAGCTTTCTTT. The variable domain in full, completed from reference TRBV5-6 and TRBJ1-1, reads DAGVTQSPTHLIKTRGQQVTLRCSPKSGHDTVSWYQQALGQGPQFIFQYYEEEERQRGNFPDRFSGHQFPNYSSELNVNALLLGDSALYLCASSVGSMNTEAFFGQGTRLTVV.

This chain links TRBV19 with TRBJ1-1, with D hard to call. This CDR3 has 14 amino acids. V lost 5 bases and J lost 3, with 13 bases in between. Germline V CDR1 and CDR2: LNHDA, SQIVND (reference sequence). The DNA for the CDR3 is TGTGCCAGTAGTCGTCCCCCGGGTGACACTGAAGCTTTCTTT. The encoded protein is CASSRPPGDTEAFF. The whole variable domain, remainder taken from reference TRBV19 and TRBJ1-1, is DGGITQSPKYLFRKEGQNVTLSCEQNLNHDAMYWYRQDPGQGLRLIYYSQIVNDFQKGDIAEGYSVSREKKESFPLTVTSAQKNPTAFYLCASSRPPGDTEAFFGQGTRLTVV.

The chain couples TRBV6-5 to TRBJ1-1; 7 bases fit TRBD1. This CDR3 is built from 14 residues. The V gene's germline CDR1 is MNHEY and CDR2 SVGAGI. J lost 2 bases, V lost 6 bases, and 6 bases had no gene match. CDR3 nucleotides: TGTGCCAGCAGACCGGGACAGACCAACACTGAAGCTTTCTTT. Protein sequence: CASRPGQTNTEAFF.

The chain couples TRBV28 to TRBJ2-7; no reliable D call. This CDR3 contains 13 residues. V was shortened by 2 bases and J by 6 bases, with 11 bases between the two germline ends. Germline CDR1 MDHEN, CDR2 SYDVKM. The CDR3 bases are TGTGCCAGCAGTTTAGCCATCTGGAGCGAGCAGTACTTC. Translation: CASSLAIWSEQYF.

V is TRBV6-5 and J is TRBJ1-3; D is undetermined. Germline-derived CDR1 and CDR2 are MNHEY and SVGAGI. The length of the CDR3 is 16 residues. V dropped 0 bases and J dropped 2 bases, with 11 bases sitting between them. The CDR3 DNA follows: TGTGCCAGCAGTTACTCGTTGCCAGAGACTGGAAACACCATATATTTT. As protein: CASSYSLPETGNTIYF.

This sequence joins TRBV5-1 and TRBJ1-2; D is unresolved. The germline V gene encodes CDR1 SGHRS and CDR2 YFSETQ. V was shortened by 0 bases and J by 6 bases, with 9 bases between the two germline ends. CDR3 length: 13 residues. CDR3 sequence: CASSLAGSDGYTF. In nucleotides, the CDR3 is TGCGCCAGCAGCTTGGCAGGCTCTGATGGCTACACCTTC. The variable domain in full, completed from reference TRBV5-1 and TRBJ1-2, reads KAGVTQTPRYLIKTRGQQVTLSCSPISGHRSVSWYQQTPGQGLQFLFEYFSETQRNKGNFPGRFSGRQFSNSRSEMNVSTLELGDSALYLCASSLAGSDGYTFGSGTRLTVV.

The rearrangement links TRBV5-1 to TRBJ2-3; TRBD2 matches 15 bases. In germline, CDR1 is SGHRS, CDR2 YFSETQ. The CDR3 runs to 14 residues. Germline trimming cut 7 bases from V and 3 bases from J; bases unmatched to any gene: 0. The CDR3 region has the DNA TGCGCCAGCGGGACTAGCGGGGGGACAGATACGCAGTATTTT. Its translation is CASGTSGGTDTQYF.

The chain couples TRBV6-5 to TRBJ2-4; no definite D call. The germline V and J ends were trimmed by 8 bases and 1 base, with 15 bases remaining between them. Germline V lookup: CDR1 MNHEY, CDR2 SVGAGI. The CDR3 covers 15 residues. In DNA, the CDR3 is TGTGCCAGCTCCGATCTCATAGGGGCCAAAAACATTCAGTACTTC. It translates to CASSDLIGAKNIQYF.

V is TRBV30 and J is TRBJ1-2; D not resolved. Per germline, CDR1 GTSNPN and CDR2 SVGIG (reference sequence). V lost 0 bases and J lost 5, with 16 bases in between. The CDR3 length is 15 residues. For the CDR3, the DNA is TGTGCCTGGAGTGTACGAGGCGGCGAAAGATATGGCTACACCTTC. Translation: CAWSVRGGERYGYTF.

The chain links TRBV3-1 (or the pseudogene TRBV3-2) to TRBJ2-5; no firm D call. The CDR3 totals 13 residues. Germline V CDR1 and CDR2: LGHDT, YNNKEL (reference sequence). Trimming stripped 3 bases from V and 1 base from J, with 6 bases between. CDR3 sequence reads: CASSHRTQETQYF. The CDR3 nucleotides read TGTGCCAGCAGCCACAGGACCCAAGAGACCCAGTACTTC.

The chain links TRBV6-6 to TRBJ2-5; the D gene is possibly TRBD2 (5 bases). In germline, CDR1 is MNHNY, CDR2 SVGAGI (reference sequence). This CDR3 has 11 residues. Trimming left V 10 bases short and J 4 bases short, with 10 bases between. The CDR3 region has the DNA TGTGCCACCGGGGTTACAGAGACCCAGTACTTC. This encodes CATGVTETQYF.

V usage is TRBV5-4 and J usage is TRBJ2-5; D gene unclear. Germline V CDR1 and CDR2: SGHNT, YYREEE (reference sequence). The V and J ends lost 0 bases and 5 bases respectively, with 11 bases between them. The CDR3 runs to 14 residues. In DNA form, the CDR3 reads TGTGCCAGCAGCTTGGGGCGGTCCGCGGAGACCCAGTACTTC. Residues: CASSLGRSAETQYF. The entire variable domain, with the rest obtained from reference TRBV5-4 and TRBJ2-5, is as follows: ETGVTQSPTHLIKTRGQQVTLRCSSQSGHNTVSWYQQALGQGPQFIFQYYREEENGRGNFPPRFSGLQFPNYSSELNVNALELDDSALYLCASSLGRSAETQYFGPGTRLLVL.

The J gene is TRBJ2-3, the V gene TRBV5-6, with unresolved D. The germline V gene encodes CDR1 SGHDT and CDR2 YYEEEE. Trimming pared 3 bases from V and 1 base from J, leaving 9 bases between. The CDR3 spans 14 residues. The DNA for the CDR3 is TGTGCCAGCAGCTACGGTATCGGCACAGATACGCAGTATTTT. Translating it yields CASSYGIGTDTQYF.

The V and J genes are TRBV6-5 and TRBJ1-2, with D possibly TRBD1 on 6 matching bases. The V end lost 6 bases, the J end lost 10 bases, and 15 bases lay between the germline ends. This CDR3 has 12 residues. Germline assignment: CDR1 MNHEY and CDR2 SVGAGI. DNA for the CDR3: TGTGCCAGCAGGCGACCTACAGGGCCCTACACCTTC. Amino acid sequence: CASRRPTGPYTF.

The table lists this clone with a few counts. V is TRBV11-2 and J is TRBJ2-7; D might be TRBD1 (6 bases). Trimming took 4 bases from V and 6 from J, leaving 13 bases between them. The CDR3 runs 13 residues. Germline CDR1 SGHAT, CDR2 FQNNGV. The CDR3 region has the DNA TGTGCCAGCAGCTCACGCAACAGGGCCGAGCAGTACTTC. It is translated as CASSSRNRAEQYF.

This rearrangement joins TRBV10-3 to TRBJ1-1; D is uncertain. This CDR3 is 13 amino acids long. V was cut by 7 bases and J by 0 bases, with 9 bases left in between. CDR1 ENHRY and CDR2 SYGVKD come from the germline V gene. The CDR3 reads CAIIQSMNTEAFF. CDR3 DNA sequence: TGTGCCATCATCCAAAGCATGAACACTGAAGCTTTCTTT.

The rearrangement uses TRBV4-2 and TRBJ2-7; D is unclear. CDR1 is LGHNA, CDR2 YNFKEQ, per germline. Deletions cut 4 bases from V and 7 bases from J, with 11 bases between. The CDR3 length is 12 residues. CDR3 amino acids: CASSPLGSEQYF. The CDR3 nucleotides read TGTGCCAGCAGCCCCCTAGGGTCGGAGCAGTACTTC.

The chain couples TRBV7-9 to TRBJ2-3; D is perhaps TRBD2 (5 bases). The CDR3 runs to 16 residues. Trimming took 7 bases from V and 2 from J, leaving 19 bases between them. Germline V gives CDR1 SEHNR, CDR2 FQNEAQ (reference sequence). This CDR3 reads CASIPKAGTSTDTQYF. The CDR3 coding sequence is TGTGCCAGCATCCCAAAGGCGGGCACCTCCACAGATACGCAGTATTTT.

The sample holds a few counts of this clone. The gene calls are TRBV30 and TRBJ1-2; a weak D match, TRBD1 (6 bases). The germline V gene encodes CDR1 GTSNPN and CDR2 SVGIG (reference sequence). This CDR3 spans 14 amino acids. V gave up 4 bases and J gave up 5 bases, with 17 bases separating them. The CDR3 sequence is CAWTLGGGGYGYTF. As DNA, the CDR3 is TGTGCCTGGACCCTTGGGGGGGGCGGATATGGCTACACCTTC. Drawing the rest from reference TRBV30 and TRBJ1-2, the complete variable domain is SQTIHQWPATLVQPVGSPLSLECTVEGTSNPNLYWYRQAAGRGLQLLFYSVGIGQISSEVPQNLSASRPQDRQFILSSKKLLLSDSGFYLCAWTLGGGGYGYTFGSGTRLTVV.